Described below is a single TCR beta chain sequence and its context. TCRdb's copy holds only in-frame clones and misses some; the assay was immunoSEQ multiplex PCR. This sample has 70,000 to 85,000 clones, with roughly 83% found just once. The data derive from a study of T cells in localized non-small cell lung cancer. The CDR3 length is 14 residues. Germline assignment: CDR1 LGHNT and CDR2 FRNRAP. Trimming took 0 bases from V and 4 from J, leaving 10 bases between them. The source of this sequence is a female donor older than 55 with stage I lung adenocarcinoma. The material sequenced was peripheral blood, taken before any cancer treatment. V is TRBV12-5 and J is TRBJ2-7; D is undetermined. The CDR3 DNA reads TGTGCTAGTGGTTTGGTATATGGGGTTTACGAGCAGTACTTC. This codes for CASGLVYGVYEQYF.